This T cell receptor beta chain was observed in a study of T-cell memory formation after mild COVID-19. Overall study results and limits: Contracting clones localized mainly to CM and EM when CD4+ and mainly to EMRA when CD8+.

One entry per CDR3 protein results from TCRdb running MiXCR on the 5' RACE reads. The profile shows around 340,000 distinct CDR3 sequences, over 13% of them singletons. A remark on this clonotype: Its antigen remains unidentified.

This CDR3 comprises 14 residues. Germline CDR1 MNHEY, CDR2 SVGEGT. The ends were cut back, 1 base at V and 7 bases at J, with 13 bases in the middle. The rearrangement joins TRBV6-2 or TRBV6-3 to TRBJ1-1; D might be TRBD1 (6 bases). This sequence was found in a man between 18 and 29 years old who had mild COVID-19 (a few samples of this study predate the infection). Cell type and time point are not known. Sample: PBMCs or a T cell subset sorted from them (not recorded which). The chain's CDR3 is CASSYWTAFDEAFF. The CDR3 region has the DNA TGTGCCAGCAGTTACTGGACAGCTTTCGATGAAGCTTTCTTT.